Below, one T cell receptor beta chain is given with its context. Its antigen remains unidentified. Nothing much larger sits one base from this clone, and base qualities are not available. A second Seattle source provided samples from volunteer blood donors who had recovered from COVID-19. Whole blood was collected in K2EDTA tubes by collaborating institutions according to the institutions' own protocols. For TCRbeta analysis, collaborator samples were shipped as frozen whole blood, as isolated PBMCs, or as DNA extracted from either sample type. This sample was taken from a study of blood T cell repertoires in COVID-19 (dated by TCRdb to about 2020). With respect to the entire study: Samples covering the acute and convalescent phases of COVID-19 were provided by collaborators in the United States, Italy and Spain. Nearly every sample came with metadata listing a de-identified subject ID, COVID-19 status, age in years and sex. The material from the prospective study consisted of cDNA or gDNA derived from T cells, B-cell-depleted T cells, or PBMCs. Where HLA class I and class II types were available, the types were taken from metadata supplied by the sample provider, not from assay-based typing. Samples were obtained from the ongoing ImmuneRACE study (first 160 participants) and from 1,254 subjects provided by 6 global collaborators. Deeply sampled blood TCRbeta repertoires from subjects exposed to, actively infected with, or recovered from COVID-19 were included in the dataset. A freely available public database, intended as a resource for researchers studying the immune response to SARS-CoV-2, is where the repertoires were released. The full study reports these points: Clinical and demographic metadata were provided uncurated, with the amount varying by source and participant.

TCRbeta CDR3 regions were amplified from genomic DNA using the immunoSEQ Assay, a bias-controlled multiplex PCR. In the authors' own workflow: Within the assay, amplification of reference gene primers was used to estimate how many nucleated cells each sample contained. Sequence reads were collapsed and filtered to measure the absolute abundance of every unique TCRbeta CDR3 rearrangement. For each sample, productive Simpson clonality was calculated as the square root of Simpson's diversity index across productive rearrangements. TCRdb took this table from immuneACCESS and kept in-frame rearrangements with V and J called. Such tables lack part of the clones; where checked against another copy, unresolved V genes explain under half of the gap, and the rest is unexplained. V, J and clone size reflect that table, while D and trimming were determined from the DNA. Within this sample are roughly 340,000 clones, with around 91% of them counted one time only. The ten most abundant clones make up under 3.5% of the sample.

The sequence was collected from a woman aged 18-29 years who had recovered from COVID-19. Sequenced sample: peripheral blood.

CDR3 sequence: CASSTGGTLNTEAFF. The sequenced DNA is TGTGCCAGTAGTACCGGGGGGACTTTGAACACTGAAGCTTTCTTT. The chain is made from TRBV19 and TRBJ1-1, with a tentative D gene TRBD1 over 5 matching bases. Spanning cysteine to phenylalanine, the CDR3 consists of 15 amino acids. Only the CDR3 DNA stays, 45 bases, in frame from base 1. V was cut back by 4 bases and J by 0 bases, leaving a gap of 12 bases between them. CDR1 is given as LNHDA and CDR2 as SQIVND, both from the germline V gene (reference sequence). The full variable domain, with segments outside the CDR3 supplied by the reference TRBV19 and TRBJ1-1 proteins, appears as DGGITQSPKYLFRKEGQNVTLSCEQNLNHDAMYWYRQDPGQGLRLIYYSQIVNDFQKGDIAEGYSVSREKKESFPLTVTSAQKNPTAFYLCASSTGGTLNTEAFFGQGTRLTVV.